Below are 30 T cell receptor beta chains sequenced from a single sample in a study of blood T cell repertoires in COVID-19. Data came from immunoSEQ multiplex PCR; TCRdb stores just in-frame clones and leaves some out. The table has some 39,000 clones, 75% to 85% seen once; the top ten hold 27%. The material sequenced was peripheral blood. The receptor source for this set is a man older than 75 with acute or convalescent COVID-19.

CDR3: CASSSRGGSDTQYF. The CDR3 DNA is TGTGCCAGCAGCTCAAGAGGGGGTTCAGATACGCAGTATTTT. This sequence joins TRBV6-1 and TRBJ2-3; D may be TRBD1 (6 bases). The CDR3 is made up of 14 amino acids. V dropped 6 bases and J dropped 4 bases, with 14 bases sitting between them. Germline values: CDR1 MNHNS, CDR2 SASEGT.

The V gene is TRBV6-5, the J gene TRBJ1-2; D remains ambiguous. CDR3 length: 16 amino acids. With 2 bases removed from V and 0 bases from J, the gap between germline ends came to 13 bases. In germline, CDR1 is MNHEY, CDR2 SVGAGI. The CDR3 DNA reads TGTGCCAGCAGTTACAGTCCGCGGGCAGCTAACTATGGCTACACCTTC. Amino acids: CASSYSPRAANYGYTF.

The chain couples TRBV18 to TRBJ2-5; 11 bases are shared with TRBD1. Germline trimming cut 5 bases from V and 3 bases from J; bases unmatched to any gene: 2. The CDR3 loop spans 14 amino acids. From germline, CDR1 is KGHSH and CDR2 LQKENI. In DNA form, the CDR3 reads TGTGCCAGCTCATGGGGACAGGGGGAAGAGACCCAGTACTTC. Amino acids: CASSWGQGEETQYF. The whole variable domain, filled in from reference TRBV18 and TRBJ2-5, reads NAGVMQNPRHLVRRRGQEARLRCSPMKGHSHVYWYRQLPEEGLKFMVYLQKENIIDESGMPKERFSAEFPKEGPSILRIQQVVRGDSAAYFCASSWGQGEETQYFGPGTRLLVL.

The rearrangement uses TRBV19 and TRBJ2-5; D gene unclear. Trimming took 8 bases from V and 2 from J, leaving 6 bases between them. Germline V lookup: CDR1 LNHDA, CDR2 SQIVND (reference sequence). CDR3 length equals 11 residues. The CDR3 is CASGPQETQYF. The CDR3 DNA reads TGTGCCAGTGGGCCTCAAGAGACCCAGTACTTC.

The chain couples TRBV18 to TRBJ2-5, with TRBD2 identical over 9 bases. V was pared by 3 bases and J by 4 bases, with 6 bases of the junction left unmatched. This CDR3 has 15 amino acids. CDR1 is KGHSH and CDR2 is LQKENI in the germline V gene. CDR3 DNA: TGTGCCAGCTCACCTCCGGGACTAGCACGAGAGACCCAGTACTTC. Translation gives CASSPPGLARETQYF.

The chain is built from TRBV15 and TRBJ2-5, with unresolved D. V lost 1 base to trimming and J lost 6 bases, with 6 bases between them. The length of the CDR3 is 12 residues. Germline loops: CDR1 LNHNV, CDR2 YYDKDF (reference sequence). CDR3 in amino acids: CATSRGVKTQYF. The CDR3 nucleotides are TGTGCCACCAGCAGAGGAGTGAAGACCCAGTACTTC.

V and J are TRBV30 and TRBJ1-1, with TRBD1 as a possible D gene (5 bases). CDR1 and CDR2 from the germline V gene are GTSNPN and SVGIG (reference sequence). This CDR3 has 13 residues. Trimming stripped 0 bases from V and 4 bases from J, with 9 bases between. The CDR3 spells CAWSVGGGTEAFF. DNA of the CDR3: TGTGCCTGGAGTGTAGGCGGGGGCACTGAAGCTTTCTTT.

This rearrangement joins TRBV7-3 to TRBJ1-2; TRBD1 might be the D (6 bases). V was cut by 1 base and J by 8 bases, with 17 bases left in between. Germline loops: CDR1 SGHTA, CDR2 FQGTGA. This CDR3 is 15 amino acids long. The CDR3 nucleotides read TGTGCCAGCAGCTTAAAACAGGGACCCGTGGGGGGCTACACCTTC. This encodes CASSLKQGPVGGYTF.

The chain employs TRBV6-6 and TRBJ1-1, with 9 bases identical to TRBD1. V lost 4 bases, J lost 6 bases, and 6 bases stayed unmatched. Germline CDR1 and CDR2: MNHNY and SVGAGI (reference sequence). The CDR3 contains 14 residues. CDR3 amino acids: CASSWGQGRAEAFF. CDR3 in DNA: TGTGCCAGCAGTTGGGGACAGGGTAGGGCTGAAGCTTTCTTT.

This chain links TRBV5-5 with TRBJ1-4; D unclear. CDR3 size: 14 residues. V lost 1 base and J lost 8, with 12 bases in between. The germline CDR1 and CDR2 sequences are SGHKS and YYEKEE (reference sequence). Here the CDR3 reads CASSLLMMEEKLFF. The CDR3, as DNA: TGTGCCAGCAGCTTGCTGATGATGGAGGAAAAACTGTTTTTT.

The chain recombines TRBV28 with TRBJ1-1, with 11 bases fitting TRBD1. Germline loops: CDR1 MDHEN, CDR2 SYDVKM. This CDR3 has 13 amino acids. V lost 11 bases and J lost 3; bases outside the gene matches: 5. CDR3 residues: CAFRGQGDTEAFF. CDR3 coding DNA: TGTGCCTTTCGGGGACAGGGGGACACTGAAGCTTTCTTT. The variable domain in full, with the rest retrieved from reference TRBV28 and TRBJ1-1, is DVKVTQSSRYLVKRTGEKVFLECVQDMDHENMFWYRQDPGLGLRLIYFSYDVKMKEKGDIPEGYSVSREKKERFSLILESASTNQTSMYLCAFRGQGDTEAFFGQGTRLTVV.

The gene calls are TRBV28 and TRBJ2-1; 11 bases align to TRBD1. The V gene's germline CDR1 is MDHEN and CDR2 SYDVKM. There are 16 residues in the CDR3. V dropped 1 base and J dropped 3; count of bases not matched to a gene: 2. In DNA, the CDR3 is TGTGCCAGCAGTTTATCCGGGACAGGGGGCTACAATGAGCAGTTCTTC. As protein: CASSLSGTGGYNEQFF.

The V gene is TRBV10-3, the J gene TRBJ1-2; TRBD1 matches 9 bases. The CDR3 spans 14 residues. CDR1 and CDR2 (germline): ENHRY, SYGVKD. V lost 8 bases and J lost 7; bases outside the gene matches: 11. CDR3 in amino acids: CAISGTGRRSGYTF. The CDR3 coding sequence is TGTGCCATCTCCGGGACAGGGCGAAGGAGTGGCTACACCTTC.

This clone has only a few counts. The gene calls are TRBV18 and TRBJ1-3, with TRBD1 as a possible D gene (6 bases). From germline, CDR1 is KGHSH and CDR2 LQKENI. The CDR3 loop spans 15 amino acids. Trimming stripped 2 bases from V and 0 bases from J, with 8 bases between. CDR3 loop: CASSPGTSSGNTIYF. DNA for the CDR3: TGTGCCAGCTCACCAGGGACATCCTCTGGAAACACCATATATTTT. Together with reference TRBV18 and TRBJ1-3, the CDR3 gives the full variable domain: NAGVMQNPRHLVRRRGQEARLRCSPMKGHSHVYWYRQLPEEGLKFMVYLQKENIIDESGMPKERFSAEFPKEGPSILRIQQVVRGDSAAYFCASSPGTSSGNTIYFGEGSWLTVV.

This chain's CDR3 is CASSYSDRQNQPQHF. The CDR3 DNA follows: TGTGCCAGCAGTTACTCGGACAGGCAGAATCAGCCCCAGCATTTT. This chain uses TRBV6-6 with TRBJ1-5; 7 positions match TRBD1. Losses at the gene ends were 0 bases for V and 4 bases for J; bases not matched to a gene: 3. Germline CDR1 is MNHNY and CDR2 is SVGAGI (reference sequence). There are 15 residues in the CDR3.

CDR3 DNA sequence: TGTGCTAGTGGGGGCGGGCCGAACACCGGGGAGCTGTTTTTT. This codes for CASGGGPNTGELFF. The rearrangement links TRBV12-5 to TRBJ2-2, with a tentative D call TRBD2 (5 bases). CDR1 and CDR2 (germline): LGHNT, FRNRAP. Trimming pared 6 bases from V and 0 bases from J, leaving 8 bases between. The CDR3 is 14 residues long.

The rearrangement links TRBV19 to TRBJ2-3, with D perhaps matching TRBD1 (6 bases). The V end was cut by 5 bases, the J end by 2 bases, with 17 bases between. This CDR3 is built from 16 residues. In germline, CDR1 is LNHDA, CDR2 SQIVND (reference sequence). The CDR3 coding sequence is TGTGCCAGTAGTCGGATCGGGACACCTCCCACAGATACGCAGTATTTT. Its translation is CASSRIGTPPTDTQYF.

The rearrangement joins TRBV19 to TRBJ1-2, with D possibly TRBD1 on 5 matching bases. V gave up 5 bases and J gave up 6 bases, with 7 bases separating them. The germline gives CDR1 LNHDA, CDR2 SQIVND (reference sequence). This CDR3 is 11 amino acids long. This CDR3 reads CASSGGDGYTF. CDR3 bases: TGTGCCAGTAGTGGAGGGGATGGCTACACCTTC.

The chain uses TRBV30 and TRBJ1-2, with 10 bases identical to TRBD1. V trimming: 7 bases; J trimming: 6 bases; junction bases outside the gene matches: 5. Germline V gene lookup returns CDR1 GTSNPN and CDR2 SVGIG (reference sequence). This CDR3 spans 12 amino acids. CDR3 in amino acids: CASRTGGDGYTF. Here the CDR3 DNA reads TGTGCCTCAAGGACAGGGGGGGATGGCTACACCTTC.

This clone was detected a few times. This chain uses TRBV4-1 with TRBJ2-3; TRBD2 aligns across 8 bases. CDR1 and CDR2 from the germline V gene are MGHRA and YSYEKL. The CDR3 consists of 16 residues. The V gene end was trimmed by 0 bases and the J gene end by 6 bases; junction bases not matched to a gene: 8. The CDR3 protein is CASSQDVAGGMDTQYF. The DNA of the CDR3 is TGCGCCAGCAGCCAAGATGTGGCGGGGGGCATGGATACGCAGTATTTT.

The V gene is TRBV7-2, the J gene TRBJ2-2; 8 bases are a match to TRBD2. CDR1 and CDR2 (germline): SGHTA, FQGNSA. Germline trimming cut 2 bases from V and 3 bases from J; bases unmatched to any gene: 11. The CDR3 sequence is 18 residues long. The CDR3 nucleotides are TGTGCCAGCAGCTTATGGGGGGGCAGCGGGGGCTACACCGGGGAGCTGTTTTTT. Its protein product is CASSLWGGSGGYTGELFF.

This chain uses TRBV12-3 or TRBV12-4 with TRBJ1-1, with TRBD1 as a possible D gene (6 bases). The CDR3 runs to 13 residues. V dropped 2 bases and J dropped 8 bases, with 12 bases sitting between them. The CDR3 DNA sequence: TGTGCCAGCAGTTTACCAGGGACATCCGAAGCTTTCTTT. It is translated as CASSLPGTSEAFF.

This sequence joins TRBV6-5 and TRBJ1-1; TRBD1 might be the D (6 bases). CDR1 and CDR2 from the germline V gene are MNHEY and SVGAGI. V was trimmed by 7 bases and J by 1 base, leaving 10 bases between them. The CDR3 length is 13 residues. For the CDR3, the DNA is TGTGCCAGCACCAACAGGGAGAACACTGAAGCTTTCTTT. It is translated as CASTNRENTEAFF.

This CDR3 is CASSIRQGVNEQFF. CDR3 bases: TGTGCCAGCAGCATTCGACAGGGGGTCAATGAGCAGTTCTTC. The rearrangement joins TRBV7-9 to TRBJ2-1, with 9 bases identical to TRBD1. The V and J ends lost 5 bases and 6 bases, in that order; junction bases with no gene match: 5. The germline V gene has CDR1 SEHNR and CDR2 FQNEAQ (reference sequence). This CDR3 is 14 amino acids long.

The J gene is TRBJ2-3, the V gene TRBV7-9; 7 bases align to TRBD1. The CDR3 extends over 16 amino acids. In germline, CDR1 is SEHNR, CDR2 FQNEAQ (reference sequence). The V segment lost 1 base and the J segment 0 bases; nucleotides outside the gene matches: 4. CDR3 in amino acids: CASSLEKGASTDTQYF. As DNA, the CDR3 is TGTGCCAGCAGCTTAGAAAAGGGGGCAAGCACAGATACGCAGTATTTT.

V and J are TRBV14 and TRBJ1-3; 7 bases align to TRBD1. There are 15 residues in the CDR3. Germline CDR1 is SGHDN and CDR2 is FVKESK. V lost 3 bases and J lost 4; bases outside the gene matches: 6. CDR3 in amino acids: CASSQRQGVGNTIYF. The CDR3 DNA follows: TGTGCCAGCAGCCAGAGACAGGGAGTCGGAAACACCATATATTTT.

The CDR3 DNA reads TGTGCCAGCAGCGTAGTAGGGGACATGTCCACAGATACGCAGTATTTT. Protein: CASSVVGDMSTDTQYF. This chain joins TRBV9 and TRBJ2-3; TRBD1 might be the D (6 bases). The CDR3 covers 16 residues. V was shortened by 0 bases and J by 2 bases, with 13 bases between the two germline ends. Germline-derived CDR1 and CDR2 are SGDLS and YYNGEE.

The CDR3 loop reads CASSPRTGEETQYF. The CDR3 DNA reads as TGCGCCAGCAGCCCCCGGACAGGGGAAGAGACCCAGTACTTC. The rearrangement uses TRBV5-1 and TRBJ2-5; 9 bases map to TRBD1. The CDR3 is 14 residues long. The V segment lost 4 bases and the J segment 3 bases; nucleotides outside the gene matches: 4. Per the germline V gene, CDR1 is SGHRS and CDR2 is YFSETQ.

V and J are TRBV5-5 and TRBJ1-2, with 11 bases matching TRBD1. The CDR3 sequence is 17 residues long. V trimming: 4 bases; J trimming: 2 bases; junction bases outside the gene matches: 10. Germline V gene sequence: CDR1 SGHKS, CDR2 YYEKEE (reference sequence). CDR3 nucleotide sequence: TGTGCCAGCAGCCGCTGGACAGGGGGCGACACCAACTATGGCTACACCTTC. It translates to CASSRWTGGDTNYGYTF.

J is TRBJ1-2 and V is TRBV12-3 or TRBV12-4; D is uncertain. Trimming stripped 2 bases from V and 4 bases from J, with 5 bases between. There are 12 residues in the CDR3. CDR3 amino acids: CASSLPGYGYTF. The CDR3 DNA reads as TGTGCCAGCAGTTTACCAGGCTATGGCTACACCTTC.